This TCR beta chain was profiled in a study of OX40 agonist ivuxolimab in advanced cancers. After removal of 4 bases from V and 2 bases from J, the junction contained 7 bases not matched to a gene. The CDR3 totals 15 residues. The V gene's germline CDR1 is MNHNS and CDR2 SASEGT. Baseline, cycle 4 day 1, and cycle 7 day 1 were the blood sampling points. The method was immunoSEQ multiplex PCR; TCRdb's version includes in-frame clones alone and lacks a portion of them. The data show roughly 110,000 clones, with roughly nine tenths seen just once and approximately 0.49% held by the top ten. This TCR came from an adult with an advanced solid tumor such as melanoma, head and neck, liver or kidney cancer. The chain links TRBV6-1 to TRBJ2-7, with TRBD1 matching 8 bases. The material sequenced was CD4+ or CD8+ T cells sorted from blood, taken in a trial of the OX40 agonist ivuxolimab. CDR3 in DNA: TGTGCCAGCAGTGTCCGTACGGGACAGGCCTACGAGCAGTACTTC. This gives the protein CASSVRTGQAYEQYF.